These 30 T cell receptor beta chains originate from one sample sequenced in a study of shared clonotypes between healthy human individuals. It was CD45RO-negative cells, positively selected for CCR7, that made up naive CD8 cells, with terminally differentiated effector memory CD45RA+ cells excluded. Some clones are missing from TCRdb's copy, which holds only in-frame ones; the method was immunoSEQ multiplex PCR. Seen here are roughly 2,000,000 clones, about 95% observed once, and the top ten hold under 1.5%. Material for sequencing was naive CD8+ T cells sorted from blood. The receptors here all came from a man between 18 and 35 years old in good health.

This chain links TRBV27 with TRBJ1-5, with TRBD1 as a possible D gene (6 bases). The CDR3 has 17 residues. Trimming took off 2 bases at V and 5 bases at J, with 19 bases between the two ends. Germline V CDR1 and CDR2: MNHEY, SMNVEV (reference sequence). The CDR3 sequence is CASSLVSVRGGDQPQHF. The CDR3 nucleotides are TGTGCCAGCAGTTTAGTTTCAGTCAGGGGTGGGGATCAGCCCCAGCATTTT.

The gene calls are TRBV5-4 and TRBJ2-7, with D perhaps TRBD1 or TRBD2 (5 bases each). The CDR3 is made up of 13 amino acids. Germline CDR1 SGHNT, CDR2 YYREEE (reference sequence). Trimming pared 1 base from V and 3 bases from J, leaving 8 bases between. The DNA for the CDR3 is TGTGCCAGCAGCTTGTGGGACCGCTACGAGCAGTACTTC. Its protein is CASSLWDRYEQYF.

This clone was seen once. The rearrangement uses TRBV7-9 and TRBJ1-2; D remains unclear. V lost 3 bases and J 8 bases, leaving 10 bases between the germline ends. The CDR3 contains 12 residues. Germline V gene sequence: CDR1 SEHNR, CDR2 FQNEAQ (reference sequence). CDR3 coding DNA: TGTGCCAGCAGCTTGGGCCAGGCGGGCTACACCTTC. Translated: CASSLGQAGYTF.

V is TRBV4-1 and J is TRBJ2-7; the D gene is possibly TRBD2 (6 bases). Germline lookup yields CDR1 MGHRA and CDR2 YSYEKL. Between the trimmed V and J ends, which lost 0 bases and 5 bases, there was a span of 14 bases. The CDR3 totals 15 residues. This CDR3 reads CASSQDIRGGNEQYF. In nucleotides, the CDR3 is TGCGCCAGCAGCCAAGATATAAGGGGAGGAAACGAGCAGTACTTC.

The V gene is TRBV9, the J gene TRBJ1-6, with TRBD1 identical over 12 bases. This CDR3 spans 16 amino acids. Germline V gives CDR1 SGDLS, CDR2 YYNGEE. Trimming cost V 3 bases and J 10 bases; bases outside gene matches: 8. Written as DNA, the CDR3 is TGTGCCAGCAGCGCACAAGCCGGGACAGGGGGCTCACCCCTCCACTTT. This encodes CASSAQAGTGGSPLHF. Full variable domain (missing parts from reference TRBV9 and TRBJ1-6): DSGVTQTPKHLITATGQRVTLRCSPRSGDLSVYWYQQSLDQGLQFLIQYYNGEERAKGNILERFSAQQFPDLHSELNLSSLELGDSALYFCASSAQAGTGGSPLHFGNGTRLTVT.

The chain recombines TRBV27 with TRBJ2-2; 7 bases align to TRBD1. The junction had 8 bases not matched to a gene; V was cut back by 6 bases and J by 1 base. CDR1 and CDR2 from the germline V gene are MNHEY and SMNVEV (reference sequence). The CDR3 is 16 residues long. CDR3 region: CASRLGTVRNTGELFF. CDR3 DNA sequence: TGTGCCAGCAGACTGGGGACAGTAAGGAACACCGGGGAGCTGTTTTTT.

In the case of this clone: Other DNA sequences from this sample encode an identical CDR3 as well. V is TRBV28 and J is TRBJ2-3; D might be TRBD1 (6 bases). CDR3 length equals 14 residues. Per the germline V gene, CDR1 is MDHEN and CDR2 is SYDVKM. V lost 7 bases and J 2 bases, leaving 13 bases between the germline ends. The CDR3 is CASTLVGATDTQYF. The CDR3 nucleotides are TGTGCCAGCACCCTAGTGGGGGCCACAGATACGCAGTATTTT.

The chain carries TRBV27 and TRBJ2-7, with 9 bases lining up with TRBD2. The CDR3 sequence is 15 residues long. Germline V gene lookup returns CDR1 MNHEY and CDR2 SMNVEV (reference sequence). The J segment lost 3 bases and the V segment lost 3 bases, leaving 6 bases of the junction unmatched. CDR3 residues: CASSFTGTSFYEQYF. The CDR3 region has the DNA TGTGCCAGCAGTTTTACCGGGACTAGCTTCTACGAGCAGTACTTC.

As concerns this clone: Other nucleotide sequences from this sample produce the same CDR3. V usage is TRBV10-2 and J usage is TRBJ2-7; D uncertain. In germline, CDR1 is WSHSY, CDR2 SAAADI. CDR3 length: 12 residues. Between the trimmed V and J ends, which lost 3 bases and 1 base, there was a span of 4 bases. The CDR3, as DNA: TGCGCCAGCAGTGATGAGTCCTACGAGCAGTACTTC. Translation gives CASSDESYEQYF.

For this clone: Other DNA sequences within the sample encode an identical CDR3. CDR3 coding DNA: TGTGCCAGCAGTTTACTAGCCGACAATGAGCAGTTCTTC. Translating it yields CASSLLADNEQFF. The chain combines TRBV27 with TRBJ2-1; TRBD2 is a possible D gene (5 bases). V was shortened by 2 bases and J by 5 bases, with 7 bases between the two germline ends. Germline lookup yields CDR1 MNHEY and CDR2 SMNVEV (reference sequence). The length of the CDR3 is 13 residues.

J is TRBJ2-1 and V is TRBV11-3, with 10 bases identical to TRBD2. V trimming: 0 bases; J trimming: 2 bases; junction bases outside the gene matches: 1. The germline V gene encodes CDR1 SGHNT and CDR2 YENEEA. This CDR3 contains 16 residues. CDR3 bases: TGTGCCAGCAGCTTAGAAAGCGGGGGGGCCTACAATGAGCAGTTCTTC. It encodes CASSLESGGAYNEQFF. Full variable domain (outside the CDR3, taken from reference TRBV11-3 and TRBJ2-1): EAGVVQSPRYKIIEKKQPVAFWCNPISGHNTLYWYLQNLGQGPELLIRYENEEAVDDSQLPKDRFSAERLKGVDSTLKIQPAELGDSAVYLCASSLESGGAYNEQFFGPGTRLTVL.

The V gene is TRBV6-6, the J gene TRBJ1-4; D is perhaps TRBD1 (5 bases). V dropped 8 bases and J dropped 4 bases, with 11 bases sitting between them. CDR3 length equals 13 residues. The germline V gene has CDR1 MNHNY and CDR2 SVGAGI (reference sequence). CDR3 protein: CASYPGGNEKLFF. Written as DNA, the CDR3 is TGTGCCAGCTATCCCGGGGGTAATGAAAAACTGTTTTTT.

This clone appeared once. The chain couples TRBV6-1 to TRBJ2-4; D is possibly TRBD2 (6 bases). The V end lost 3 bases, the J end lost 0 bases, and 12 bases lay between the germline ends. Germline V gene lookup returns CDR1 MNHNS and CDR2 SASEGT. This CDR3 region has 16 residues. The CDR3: CASSDTGLLAKNIQYF. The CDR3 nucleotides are TGTGCCAGCAGTGATACGGGACTCCTAGCCAAAAACATTCAGTACTTC.

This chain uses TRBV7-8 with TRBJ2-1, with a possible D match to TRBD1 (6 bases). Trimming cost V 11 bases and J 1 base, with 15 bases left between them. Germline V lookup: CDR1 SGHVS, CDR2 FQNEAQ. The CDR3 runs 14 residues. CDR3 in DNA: TGTGCCGGGGGAGACAGGTTTTCCTACAATGAGCAGTTCTTC. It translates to CAGGDRFSYNEQFF.

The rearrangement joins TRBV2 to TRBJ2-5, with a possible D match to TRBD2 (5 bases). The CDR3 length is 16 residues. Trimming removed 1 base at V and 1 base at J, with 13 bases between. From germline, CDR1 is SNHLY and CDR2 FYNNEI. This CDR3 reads CASSEGAAGGQETQYF. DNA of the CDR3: TGTGCCAGCAGTGAAGGGGCGGCAGGAGGCCAAGAGACCCAGTACTTC.

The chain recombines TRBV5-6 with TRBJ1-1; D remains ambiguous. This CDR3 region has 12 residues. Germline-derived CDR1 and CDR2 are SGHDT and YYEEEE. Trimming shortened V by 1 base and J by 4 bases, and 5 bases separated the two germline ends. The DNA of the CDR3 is TGTGCCAGCAGCTTGTTGGCCACTGAAGCTTTCTTT. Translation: CASSLLATEAFF.

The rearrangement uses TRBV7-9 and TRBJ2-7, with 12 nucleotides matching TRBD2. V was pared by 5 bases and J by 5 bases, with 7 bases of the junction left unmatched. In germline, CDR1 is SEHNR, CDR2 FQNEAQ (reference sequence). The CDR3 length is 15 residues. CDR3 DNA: TGTGCCAGCAGCCCGCAACTAGCGGGAGGCCACGAGCAGTACTTC. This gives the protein CASSPQLAGGHEQYF.

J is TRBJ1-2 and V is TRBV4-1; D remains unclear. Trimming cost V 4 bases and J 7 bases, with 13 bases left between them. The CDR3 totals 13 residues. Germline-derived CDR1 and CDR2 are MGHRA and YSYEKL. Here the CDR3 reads CASSLTEASGYTF. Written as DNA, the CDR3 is TGCGCCAGCAGCCTAACGGAGGCTAGTGGCTACACCTTC.

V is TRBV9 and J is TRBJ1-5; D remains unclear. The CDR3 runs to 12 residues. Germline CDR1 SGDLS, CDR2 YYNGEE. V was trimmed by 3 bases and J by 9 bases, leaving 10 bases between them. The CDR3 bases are TGTGCCAGCAGCGACGGGAGTGGGCCCCAGCATTTT. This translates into CASSDGSGPQHF.

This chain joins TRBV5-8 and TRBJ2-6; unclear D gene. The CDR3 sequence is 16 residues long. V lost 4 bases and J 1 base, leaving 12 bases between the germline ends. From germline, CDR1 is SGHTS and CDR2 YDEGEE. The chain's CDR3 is CASSIRTESGANVLTF. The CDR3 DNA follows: TGTGCCAGCAGCATAAGAACTGAGTCTGGGGCCAACGTCCTGACTTTC.

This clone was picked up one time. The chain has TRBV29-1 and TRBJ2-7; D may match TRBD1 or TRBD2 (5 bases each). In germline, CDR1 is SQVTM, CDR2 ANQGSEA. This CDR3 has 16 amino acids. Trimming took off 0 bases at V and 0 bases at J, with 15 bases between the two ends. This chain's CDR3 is CSVEEVGQGDSYEQYF. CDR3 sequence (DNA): TGCAGCGTTGAAGAAGTCGGGCAGGGAGACTCCTACGAGCAGTACTTC.

This CDR3 is CASSYGPSVSEQYF. In DNA, the CDR3 is TGTGCCAGCAGTTACGGGCCCTCCGTCTCCGAGCAGTACTTC. V and J are TRBV6-6 and TRBJ2-7; no firm D call. This CDR3 is 14 amino acids long. V lost 2 bases and J 6 bases, leaving 14 bases between the germline ends. Germline CDR1 is MNHNY and CDR2 is SVGAGI (reference sequence).

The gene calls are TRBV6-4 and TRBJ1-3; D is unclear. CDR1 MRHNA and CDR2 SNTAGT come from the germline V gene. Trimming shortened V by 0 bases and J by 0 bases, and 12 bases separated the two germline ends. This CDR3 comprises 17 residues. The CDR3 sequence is CASSDSRVKISGNTIYF. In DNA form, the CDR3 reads TGTGCCAGCAGTGACTCGAGGGTAAAAATCTCTGGAAACACCATATATTTT.

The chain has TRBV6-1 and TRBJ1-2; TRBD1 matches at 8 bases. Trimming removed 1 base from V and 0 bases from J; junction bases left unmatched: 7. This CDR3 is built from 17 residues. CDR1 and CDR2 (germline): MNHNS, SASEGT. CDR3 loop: CASSEGGTGGANYGYTF. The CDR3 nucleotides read TGTGCCAGCAGTGAAGGGGGAACAGGGGGAGCTAACTATGGCTACACCTTC.

In nucleotides, the CDR3 is TGTGCCAGCAGTGAAGGGTCAATAAGCAATCAGCCCCAGCATTTT. As protein: CASSEGSISNQPQHF. The chain recombines TRBV6-1 with TRBJ1-5; unclear D gene. V was cut by 1 base and J by 1 base, with 8 bases left in between. Germline loops: CDR1 MNHNS, CDR2 SASEGT. This CDR3 spans 15 amino acids.

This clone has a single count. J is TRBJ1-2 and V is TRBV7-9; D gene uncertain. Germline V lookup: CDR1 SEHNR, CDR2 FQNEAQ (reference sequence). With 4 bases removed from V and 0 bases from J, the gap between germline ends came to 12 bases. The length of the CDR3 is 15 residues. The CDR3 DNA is TGTGCCAGCAGCTCCCTCGGGCAGGCTAACTATGGCTACACCTTC. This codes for CASSSLGQANYGYTF.

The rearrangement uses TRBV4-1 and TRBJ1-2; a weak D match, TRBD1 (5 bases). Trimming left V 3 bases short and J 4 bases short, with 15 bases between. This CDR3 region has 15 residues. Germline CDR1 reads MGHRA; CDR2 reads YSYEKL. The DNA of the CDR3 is TGCGCCAGCAGCCATTTAGACAGCGCCGGCTATGGCTACACCTTC. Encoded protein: CASSHLDSAGYGYTF.

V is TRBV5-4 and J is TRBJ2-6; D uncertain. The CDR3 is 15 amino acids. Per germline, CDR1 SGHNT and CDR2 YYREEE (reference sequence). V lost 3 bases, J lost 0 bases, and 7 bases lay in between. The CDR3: CASSWTGSGANVLTF. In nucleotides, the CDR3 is TGTGCCAGCAGCTGGACGGGCTCTGGGGCCAACGTCCTGACTTTC. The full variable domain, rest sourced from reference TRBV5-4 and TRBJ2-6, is ETGVTQSPTHLIKTRGQQVTLRCSSQSGHNTVSWYQQALGQGPQFIFQYYREEENGRGNFPPRFSGLQFPNYSSELNVNALELDDSALYLCASSWTGSGANVLTFGAGSRLTVL.

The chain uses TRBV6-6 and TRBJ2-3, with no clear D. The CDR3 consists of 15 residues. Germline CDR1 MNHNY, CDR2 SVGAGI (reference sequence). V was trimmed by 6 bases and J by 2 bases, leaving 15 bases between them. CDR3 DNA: TGTGCCAGCAGAGAGGACGGGCACTTCACAGATACGCAGTATTTT. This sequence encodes CASREDGHFTDTQYF.

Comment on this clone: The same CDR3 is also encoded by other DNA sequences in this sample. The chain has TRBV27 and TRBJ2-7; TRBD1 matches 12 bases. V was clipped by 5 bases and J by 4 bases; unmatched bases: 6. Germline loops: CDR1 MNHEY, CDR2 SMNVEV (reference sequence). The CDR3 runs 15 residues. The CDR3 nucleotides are TGTGCCAGCAGTCCAGGGACAGGGGGCGCGTACGAGCAGTACTTC. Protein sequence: CASSPGTGGAYEQYF.